A selection of T cell receptor beta chains follows, all from one sample in a study of cytomegalovirus exposure and HLA in healthy donors. Repertoires were generated with immunoSEQ multiplex PCR, while TCRdb's copy carries only in-frame clones and drops some. The table has 68,000 or so clones, roughly nine tenths seen once. Sequencing used PBMCs. The receptors derive from a woman between 18 and 29 years old in good health and CMV-seronegative. Both conserved end residues are part of each CDR3. D genes are given only for firm matches. Expanded clones are given a class, and other clones once, few, many or no size at all.

>NA|TRBJ2-7|TRBV7-9|TRBD2
CASSSPSGGYEQYF
TGTGCCAGCAGCTCCCCTAGCGGGGGCTACGAGCAGTACTTC
>NA|TRBJ1-5|TRBV7-2|TRBD1
CASSLTGINQPQHF
TGTGCCAGCAGCTTGACAGGGATCAATCAGCCCCAGCATTTT
>NA|TRBJ2-7|TRBV6-5|TRBD1
CASSPQGLEQYF
TGTGCCAGCAGTCCACAGGGGCTCGAGCAGTACTTC
>NA|TRBJ2-7|TRBV18|NA
CASSPGGVQFSAQYF
TGTGCCAGCTCACCAGGTGGTGTTCAATTTAGCGCGCAGTACTTC
>once|TRBJ1-4|TRBV29-1|TRBD1
CSGGQKNEKLFF
TGCAGCGGGGGACAGAAGAATGAAAAACTGTTTTTT
>NA|TRBJ1-2|TRBV28|TRBD1
CASREQGASGYTF
TGTGCCAGCAGGGAACAGGGGGCGTCTGGCTACACCTTC
>NA|TRBJ2-1|TRBV7-7|TRBD1
CASSLGGTGGYNEQFF
TGTGCCAGCAGCTTAGGGGGGACAGGGGGCTACAATGAGCAGTTCTTC
>NA|TRBJ2-5|TRBV30|TRBD2
CAWSLLPREGGLTQYF
TGTGCCTGGAGCCTCCTCCCCCGGGAGGGCGGGTTGACCCAGTACTTC
>NA|TRBJ2-1|TRBV19|TRBD2
CASSTRTSGSYNEQFF
TGTGCCAGTAGTACCCGGACTAGCGGGAGTTACAATGAGCAGTTCTTC
>NA|TRBJ1-1|TRBV9|NA
CASSVAPAGESEAFF
TGTGCCAGCAGCGTCGCCCCGGCAGGGGAAAGCGAAGCTTTCTTT
>NA|TRBJ2-5|TRBV5-1|TRBD2
CASSWMGLAGSGGETQYF
TGCGCCAGCAGCTGGATGGGACTAGCGGGGTCGGGAGGGGAGACCCAGTACTTC
>once|TRBJ2-2|TRBV6-1|TRBD2
CASSEWRGGGETGELFF
TGTGCCAGCAGTGAATGGCGGGGGGGCGGGGAAACCGGGGAGCTGTTTTTT
>NA|TRBJ2-7|TRBV29-1|NA
CSVEMGREQYF
TGCAGCGTTGAAATGGGGCGGGAGCAGTACTTC
>NA|TRBJ2-3|TRBV5-1|TRBD1
CASSGQGTDTQYF
TGCGCCAGCAGCGGACAGGGGACAGATACGCAGTATTTT
>NA|TRBJ1-1|TRBV30|TRBD1
CAWRQGARTEAFF
TGTGCCTGGAGACAGGGGGCGCGAACTGAAGCTTTCTTT
>once|TRBJ1-5|TRBV7-8|TRBD1
CASSPISTINQGAKFNQPQHF
TGTGCCAGCAGCCCAATATCAACCATAAACCAGGGGGCAAAGTTCAATCAGCCCCAGCATTTT
>NA|TRBJ1-1|TRBV5-1|TRBD1
CANNLEGAGNTEAFF
TGCGCCAACAACCTCGAGGGGGCGGGAAACACTGAAGCTTTCTTT
>NA|TRBJ1-5|TRBV5-6|NA
CASRQGYSNQPQHF
TGTGCCAGCAGACAGGGATATAGCAATCAGCCCCAGCATTTT
>NA|TRBJ1-1|TRBV30|TRBD1
CASTGGAGFVGEAFF
TGTGCCTCCACAGGGGGCGCCGGGTTTGTCGGTGAAGCTTTCTTT
>NA|TRBJ2-5|TRBV11-2|NA
CASSSIGGGQETQYF
TGTGCCAGCAGCTCCATCGGTGGGGGGCAAGAGACCCAGTACTTC
>NA|TRBJ2-1|TRBV7-8|NA
CASSLDRGLHNEQFF
TGTGCCAGCAGCTTAGACAGGGGACTTCACAATGAGCAGTTCTTC
>NA|TRBJ1-2|TRBV19|NA
CASSSQLAEGYGYTF
TGTGCCAGTAGTTCCCAACTCGCTGAGGGCTATGGCTACACCTTC
>NA|TRBJ1-4|TRBV19|NA
CASSAPAGFRLGKLFF
TGTGCCAGTAGTGCACCCGCCGGGTTTCGTCTTGGAAAACTGTTTTTT
>NA|TRBJ1-3|TRBV5-8|NA
CASSPDRFSGNTIYF
TGTGCCAGCAGCCCTGACAGATTCTCTGGAAACACCATATATTTT
>once|TRBJ1-5|TRBV28|NA
CASRGGDPASQPQHF
TGTGCCAGCAGGGGAGGTGATCCTGCCTCTCAGCCCCAGCATTTT